The present TCR beta chain was sequenced within a study of T cell clonality in common variable immunodeficiency. This clone occurred many times. Its antigen is undetermined. The observed sequence ends 3 residues before the CDR3 terminus, with the missing tail filled in from the germline J gene. CDR1 is SQVTM, CDR2 ANQGSEA, per germline. The length of the CDR3 is 13 residues. V lost 3 bases and J 0 bases, leaving 8 bases between the germline ends. Control and CVID samples contributed equal amounts of genomic DNA. Repertoires were generated with immunoSEQ multiplex PCR, while TCRdb's copy carries only in-frame clones and drops some. Listed for the sample are around 57,000 clones, none seen a single time. Study-wide findings and caveats: Common variable immunodeficiency TCR beta sequences reportedly had fewer deletions and N-nucleotide insertions. The cause of increased CVID clonality remains unclear without subpopulation sequencing.

This TCR was recovered from a person between 18 and 75 years old in good health. The chain employs TRBV29-1 and TRBJ1-2; D not resolved. The sequencing sample was made of peripheral blood mononuclear cells. The CDR3 bases that were read are TGCAGCGTTGACTTAAACACTAACTATGGC. Translation gives CSVDLNTNYG. The complete CDR3 sequence is CSVDLNTNYGYTF. The whole variable domain, remainder taken from reference TRBV29-1 and TRBJ1-2, is SAVISQKPSRDICQRGTSLTIQCQVDSQVTMMFWYRQQPGQSLTLIATANQGSEATYESGFVIDKFPISRPNLTFSTLTVSNMSPEDSSIYLCSVDLNTNYGYTFGSGTRLTVV.